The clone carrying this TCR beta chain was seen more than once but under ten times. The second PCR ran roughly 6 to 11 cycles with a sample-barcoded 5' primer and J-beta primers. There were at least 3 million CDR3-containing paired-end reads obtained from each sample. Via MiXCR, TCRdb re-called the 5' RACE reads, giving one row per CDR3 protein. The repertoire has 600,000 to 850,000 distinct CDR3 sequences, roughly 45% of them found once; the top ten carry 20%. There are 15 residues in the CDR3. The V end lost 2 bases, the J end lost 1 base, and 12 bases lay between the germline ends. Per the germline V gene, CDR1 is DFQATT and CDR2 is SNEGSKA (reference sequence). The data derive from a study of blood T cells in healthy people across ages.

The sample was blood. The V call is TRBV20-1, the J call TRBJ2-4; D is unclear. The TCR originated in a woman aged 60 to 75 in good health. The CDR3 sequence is CSARQQLLAKNIQYF. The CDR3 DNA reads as TGCAGTGCTAGACAACAGCTTCTGGCCAAAAACATTCAGTACTTC.